The clone carrying this T cell receptor beta chain has just one count. The protocol was immunoSEQ multiplex PCR, while the TCRdb copy is restricted to in-frame clones and leaves out a portion. This sample has about 2.2 million clones; over 85% occur once, and the top ten carry under 2%. These data belong to a study of shared clonotypes between healthy human individuals. CD8 cells classed as naive were CD45RO-negative and positively selected for CCR7, excluding terminally differentiated effector memory CD45RA+ cells. This receptor was obtained from a man between 18 and 29 years old in good health. Some clones in this sample may be carry-over from other donors' samples. Sequenced sample: naive CD8+ T cells from PBMCs.

Written as DNA, the CDR3 is TGTGCCACCAGCAGAGATCAGGGAGGGGGAGAGACCCAGTACTTC. Its translation is CATSRDQGGGETQYF. V usage is TRBV15 and J usage is TRBJ2-5; D possibly corresponds to TRBD2 (7 bases). V lost 0 bases to trimming and J lost 4 bases, with 12 bases between them. Germline loops: CDR1 LNHNV, CDR2 YYDKDF (reference sequence). This CDR3 contains 15 residues.